This T cell receptor (beta chain) was found in a study of CD4 T cells in relation to SARS-CoV-2 and coronaviruses. Overall study context: Patient ages ranged from about 21 to 72, median 38.

Only in-frame clones appear in the TCRdb table, and some are missing; sequencing was by immunoSEQ multiplex PCR. The table shows tens of thousands of clones, with 75% to 90% occurring only once. CDR1 is LNHDA and CDR2 is SQIVND in the germline V gene (reference sequence). The CDR3 length is 14 residues. The V and J ends lost 1 base and 10 bases respectively, with 11 bases between them. Notes on this clone: Its cognate antigen is unknown.

Findings of the study overall: In around 60% of donors, memory CD4+ clonotypes crossrecognized SARS-CoV-2 and at least one common cold coronavirus spike.

Sequenced sample: naive CD4+ T cells from PBMCs, cultured in vitro. The subset: naive CD4+ T cells isolated by negative enrichment. The receptor comes from an adult with COVID-19. This rearrangement joins TRBV19 to TRBJ1-6, with D unclear. CDR3 in DNA: TGTGCCAGTAGTATAGGGGCCCGACGATCACCCCTCCACTTT. This encodes CASSIGARRSPLHF.